This T cell receptor beta chain was found in a study of graft-versus-host responses after intestinal transplantation. Turning to the study itself: Grafts that recipients had were multivisceral, liver-intestinal, or isolated intestinal transplants. Anti-thymocyte globulin induction was given to all recipients, followed by tacrolimus and steroids for around three years. Findings and caveats of the study: Subjects displaying graft-donor T cell macrochimerism possessed elevated graft-versus-host to host-versus-graft clonal ratios inside allografts. Recipient bone marrow held GvH clones, some seen earlier in ileum or blood.

From germline, CDR1 is SGHRS and CDR2 YFSETQ. The length of the CDR3 is 12 residues. V lost 5 bases and J lost 2, with 8 bases in between. TCRdb's copy holds only in-frame clones and misses some; the assay was immunoSEQ multiplex PCR. Of about 97,000 clones listed, 75% to 95% are singletons. About this clone: What it binds is not known.

V usage is TRBV5-1 and J usage is TRBJ2-7; D may be TRBD1 (5 bases). The sample consisted of PBMCs, taken 450 to 460 days after intestinal transplant. The receptor comes from a human patient who received an intestinal transplant, so some T cells may come from the graft donor. DNA for the CDR3: TGCGCCAGCAGGACAGAGGCCTACGAGCAGTACTTC. It specifies CASRTEAYEQYF.